The 20 T cell receptor beta chains given below trace back to one sample, sequenced in a study of blood T cell repertoires in COVID-19. TCRdb's copy holds only in-frame clones and misses some; the assay was immunoSEQ multiplex PCR. The sample contains more than 350,000 clones, roughly 88% of which appear only once. The sample was PBMCs or T cells enriched from blood (not recorded which). The receptors originated from a woman aged 18-29 years who had been exposed to COVID-19.

This rearrangement joins TRBV6-2 or TRBV6-3 to TRBJ1-1; D might be TRBD1 (6 bases). The CDR3 loop spans 13 amino acids. Trimming took 6 bases from V and 11 from J, leaving 19 bases between them. CDR1 and CDR2 from the germline V gene are MNHEY and SVGEGT. Written as DNA, the CDR3 is TGTGCCAGCAGCCAACAGGGCAGGGTTGAGGCTTTCTTT. Translated: CASSQQGRVEAFF.

The chain couples TRBV6-1 to TRBJ2-2, with D perhaps matching TRBD1 (6 bases). V lost 2 bases and J 9 bases, leaving 10 bases between the germline ends. The CDR3 spans 13 residues. Germline-derived CDR1 and CDR2 are MNHNS and SASEGT. The CDR3 coding sequence is TGTGCCAGCAGTGAAACAGGGACCAGGGAGCTGTTTTTT. It encodes CASSETGTRELFF.

V gene TRBV10-2 combines with J gene TRBJ1-2; 7 positions agree with TRBD1. The CDR3 is made up of 13 amino acids. Germline V gene sequence: CDR1 WSHSY, CDR2 SAAADI. The trim removed 6 bases at V and 3 bases at J, leaving 4 bases unmatched. CDR3 region: CASREDRYYGYTF. The CDR3 coding sequence is TGCGCCAGCAGGGAGGACAGGTACTATGGCTACACCTTC.

The rearrangement links TRBV5-1 to TRBJ2-7; 7 bases align to TRBD1. J was trimmed by 6 bases and V by 0 bases; bases with no gene match: 6. The CDR3 is 14 residues long. Germline V gene data show CDR1 as SGHRS and CDR2 as YFSETQ. The CDR3 reads CASSLARGKAEQYF. In DNA, the CDR3 is TGCGCCAGCAGCTTGGCCAGGGGGAAAGCCGAGCAGTACTTC.

V is TRBV5-8 and J is TRBJ1-1; the D is unclear. The CDR3 is 17 amino acids. Germline V CDR1 and CDR2: SGHTS, YDEGEE. The germline V and J ends were trimmed by 4 bases and 1 base, with 20 bases remaining between them. The CDR3 is CASSPGGFPEENTEAFF. CDR3 DNA: TGTGCCAGCAGCCCGGGCGGCTTTCCGGAGGAGAACACTGAAGCTTTCTTT.

This clone appeared once. The chain carries TRBV6-1 and TRBJ2-5; 11 bases align to TRBD2. Looked up from germline, CDR1 is MNHNS and CDR2 is SASEGT. The CDR3 consists of 15 residues. Trimming took 2 bases from V and 7 from J; bases not matched to a gene: 6. The CDR3 protein is CASSETSGGLGTQYF. As DNA, the CDR3 is TGTGCCAGCAGTGAAACTAGCGGGGGTCTTGGGACCCAGTACTTC.

This clone was observed a few times. The J gene is TRBJ2-7, the V gene TRBV6-6, with TRBD2 as a possible D gene (6 bases). Germline values: CDR1 MNHNY, CDR2 SVGAGI (reference sequence). The CDR3 has 16 residues. With 8 bases removed from V and 2 bases from J, the gap between germline ends came to 22 bases. The CDR3 coding sequence is TGTGCCAGCTCCACCCCGGACTACCCCAGACCCTACGAGCAGTACTTC. Residues: CASSTPDYPRPYEQYF.

J is TRBJ2-7 and V is TRBV7-9, with D hard to call. The CDR3 is 14 residues long. The germline gives CDR1 SEHNR, CDR2 FQNEAQ (reference sequence). V was clipped by 2 bases and J by 3 bases, with 11 bases between them. The CDR3 DNA is TGTGCCAGCAGCTTAAGAGGTGGTCACTACGAGCAGTACTTC. Translated, it gives CASSLRGGHYEQYF.

V and J are TRBV10-1 and TRBJ2-2; 15 nucleotides agree with TRBD2. V was pared by 8 bases and J by 2 bases, with 9 bases of the junction left unmatched. The CDR3 has 18 amino acids. CDR1 is WNHNN, CDR2 SYGVQD, per germline (reference sequence). The CDR3 DNA sequence: TGCGCCAGCGTAAAAGGACTAGCGGGGGGGCCTAACACCGGGGAGCTGTTTTTT. Encoded protein: CASVKGLAGGPNTGELFF.

Turning to this clone: Other DNA sequences in the sample encode the same CDR3. The chain recombines TRBV5-4 with TRBJ2-7; 10 nucleotides match TRBD2. The CDR3 covers 14 residues. The J segment lost 1 base and the V segment lost 4 bases, leaving 2 bases of the junction unmatched. The germline V gene has CDR1 SGHNT and CDR2 YYREEE (reference sequence). The CDR3 region has the DNA TGTGCCAGCAGCCTGACTAGCGGGTCCTACGAGCAGTACTTC. It yields the protein CASSLTSGSYEQYF.

The chain carries TRBV11-3 and TRBJ1-1; 9 nucleotides agree with TRBD1. Germline trimming cut 2 bases from V and 6 bases from J; bases unmatched to any gene: 10. Germline lookup yields CDR1 SGHNT and CDR2 YENEEA. This CDR3 spans 16 amino acids. The CDR3 is CASSLQNLQGASEAFF. In nucleotides, the CDR3 is TGTGCCAGCAGCTTACAAAACCTACAGGGGGCGTCTGAAGCTTTCTTT.

The chain has TRBV10-1 and TRBJ2-1; 14 bases line up with TRBD2. In germline, CDR1 is WNHNN, CDR2 SYGVQD (reference sequence). Losses at the gene ends were 6 bases for V and 8 bases for J; bases not matched to a gene: 0. The CDR3 is 13 amino acids. CDR3 sequence: CASRGLAGDEQFF. The CDR3 DNA follows: TGCGCCAGCAGGGGACTAGCGGGAGATGAGCAGTTCTTC.

This chain joins TRBV5-1 and TRBJ1-5, with 7 bases lining up with TRBD1. V lost 4 bases, J lost 3 bases, and 4 bases stayed unmatched. The CDR3 sequence is 14 residues long. In germline, CDR1 is SGHRS, CDR2 YFSETQ. The CDR3: CASSPGQTNQPQHF. The CDR3 DNA reads as TGCGCCAGCAGCCCGGGACAGACCAATCAGCCCCAGCATTTT.

The V gene is TRBV5-6, the J gene TRBJ1-1; the D gene is possibly TRBD1 (5 bases). The CDR3 runs to 13 residues. The germline gives CDR1 SGHDT, CDR2 YYEEEE. The V end lost 0 bases, the J end lost 4 bases, and 7 bases lay between the germline ends. The CDR3 protein is CASSLGGLTEAFF. CDR3 nucleotides: TGTGCCAGCAGCTTGGGGGGACTCACTGAAGCTTTCTTT.

Here the CDR3 reads CASSFNRAYEQYF. CDR3 sequence (DNA): TGTGCCAGCAGCTTCAACAGGGCCTACGAGCAGTACTTC. J is TRBJ2-7 and V is TRBV7-9; perhaps TRBD1 as D (6 bases). Germline values: CDR1 SEHNR, CDR2 FQNEAQ (reference sequence). The CDR3 is 13 residues long. V dropped 3 bases and J dropped 2 bases, with 8 bases sitting between them.

The rearrangement joins TRBV6-5 to TRBJ2-3, with TRBD2 matching over 12 bases. CDR1 MNHEY and CDR2 SVGAGI come from the germline V gene. The length of the CDR3 is 14 residues. V dropped 2 bases and J dropped 7; count of bases not matched to a gene: 1. CDR3: CASSYTSGGNTQYF. The CDR3 DNA reads as TGTGCCAGCAGTTACACTAGCGGGGGGAATACGCAGTATTTT.

V gene TRBV5-1 combines with J gene TRBJ2-2, with D perhaps TRBD1 (6 bases). This CDR3 is 14 amino acids long. V lost 5 bases and J 4 bases, leaving 12 bases between the germline ends. Germline V gene sequence: CDR1 SGHRS, CDR2 YFSETQ. DNA for the CDR3: TGCGCCAGCAGTGGGGGCCGCAGCACCGGGGAGCTGTTTTTT. As protein: CASSGGRSTGELFF.

The rearrangement uses TRBV19 and TRBJ2-1; tentatively, D is TRBD2 (6 bases). The germline V gene has CDR1 LNHDA and CDR2 SQIVND (reference sequence). V dropped 5 bases and J dropped 8 bases, with 10 bases sitting between them. CDR3 length: 12 residues. CDR3 protein: CASSSRDYEQFF. The CDR3 DNA follows: TGTGCCAGTAGTTCCCGGGACTATGAGCAGTTCTTC.

The V call is TRBV5-4, the J call TRBJ2-3, with 8 positions matching TRBD2. The germline V gene encodes CDR1 SGHNT and CDR2 YYREEE (reference sequence). The V segment lost 0 bases and the J segment 2 bases; nucleotides outside the gene matches: 11. CDR3 size: 18 residues. The CDR3 here is CASSLASLAGPHTDTQYF. CDR3 in DNA: TGTGCCAGCAGCTTGGCATCCTTAGCGGGACCCCACACAGATACGCAGTATTTT.

This rearrangement joins TRBV19 to TRBJ2-7; 11 nucleotides line up with TRBD1. Germline loops: CDR1 LNHDA, CDR2 SQIVND (reference sequence). This CDR3 comprises 14 residues. The V gene end was trimmed by 9 bases and the J gene end by 7 bases; junction bases not matched to a gene: 11. The CDR3 region is CASSNGQGAREQYF. The CDR3 DNA is TGTGCCAGCTCCAACGGACAGGGGGCGCGGGAGCAGTACTTC.